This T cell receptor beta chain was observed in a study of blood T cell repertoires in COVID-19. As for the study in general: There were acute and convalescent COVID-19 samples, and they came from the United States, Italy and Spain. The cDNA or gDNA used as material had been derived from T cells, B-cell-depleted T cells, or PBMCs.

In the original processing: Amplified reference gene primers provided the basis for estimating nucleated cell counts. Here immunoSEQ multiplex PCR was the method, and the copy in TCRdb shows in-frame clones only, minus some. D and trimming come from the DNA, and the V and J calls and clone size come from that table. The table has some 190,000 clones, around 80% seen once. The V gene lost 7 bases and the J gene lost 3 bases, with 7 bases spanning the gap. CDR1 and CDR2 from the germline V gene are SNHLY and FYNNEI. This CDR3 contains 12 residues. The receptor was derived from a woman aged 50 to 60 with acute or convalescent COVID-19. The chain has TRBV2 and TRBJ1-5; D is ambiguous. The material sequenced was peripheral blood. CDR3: CASNTNNQPQHF. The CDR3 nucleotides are TGTGCCAGCAACACCAACAATCAGCCCCAGCATTTT.